This T cell receptor (beta chain) appears in the sequencing data of a study of Graves' ophthalmopathy and Graves' hyperthyroidism. General observations from the study: Sensitivity of approximately 88% and specificity of less than 82% were achieved when a 13-signature model separated ophthalmopathy from stable hyperthyroidism.

Details on this clonotype: Its matching antigen is unknown.

RNA transcripts served as template for amplifying TCR beta CDR3 sequences. HTBI primers were used in a first-round RT-PCR, which preceded a second-round multiplex PCR. One entry per CDR3 protein, called by TCRdb with MiXCR from the multiplex PCR reads. Of approximately 640,000 distinct CDR3 sequences in the sample, under 50% were seen once. Diagnosis relied on clinical symptoms, serum thyroxine, TRAb, thyroid ultrasound and orbital computed tomography. This TCR was sampled from an adult man with Graves' ophthalmopathy. The sample was peripheral blood.

CDR3 residues: CAIRVSGTGRGRAFF. CDR3 nucleotides: TGTGCCATCAGGGTCTCCGGGACAGGGAGGGGAAGGGCTTTCTTT. The J gene is TRBJ1-1, the V gene TRBV10-3; 9 bases line up with TRBD1. The CDR3 covers 15 residues. The V segment lost 6 bases and the J segment 11 bases; nucleotides outside the gene matches: 16. Germline CDR1 and CDR2: ENHRY and SYGVKD.